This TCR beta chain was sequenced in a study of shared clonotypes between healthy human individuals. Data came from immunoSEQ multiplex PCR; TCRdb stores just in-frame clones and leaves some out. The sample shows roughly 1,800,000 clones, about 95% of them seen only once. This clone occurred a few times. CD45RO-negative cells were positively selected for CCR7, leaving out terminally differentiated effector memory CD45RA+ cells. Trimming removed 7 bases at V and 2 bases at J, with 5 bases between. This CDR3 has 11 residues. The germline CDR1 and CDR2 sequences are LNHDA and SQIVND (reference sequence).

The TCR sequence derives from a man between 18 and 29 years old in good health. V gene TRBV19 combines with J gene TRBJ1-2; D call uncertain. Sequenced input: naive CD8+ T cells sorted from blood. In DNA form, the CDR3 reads TGTGCCAGTACAGAGAACTATGGCTACACCTTC. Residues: CASTENYGYTF. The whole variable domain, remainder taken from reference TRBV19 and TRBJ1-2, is DGGITQSPKYLFRKEGQNVTLSCEQNLNHDAMYWYRQDPGQGLRLIYYSQIVNDFQKGDIAEGYSVSREKKESFPLTVTSAQKNPTAFYLCASTENYGYTFGSGTRLTVV.